The T cell receptor (beta chain) described here comes from a study of somatic mutations in cytotoxic T cells in rheumatoid arthritis. On the study more broadly: Certain T-cell populations stained with V beta antibodies were FACS-sorted to nearly 100% purity, and V beta1+ cells were TCRB-sequenced.

CDR3 length: 13 amino acids. Trimming at V came to 4 bases and at J to 7 bases, leaving 5 bases not matched to a gene. Germline CDR1 is LNHNV and CDR2 is YYDKDF (reference sequence). The protocol was immunoSEQ multiplex PCR, while the TCRdb copy is restricted to in-frame clones and leaves out a portion. The data hold 6,000 to 8,000 clones, with about 75% observed a single time. The sample holds a few counts of this clone. The CD4+ and CD8+ fractions came from positive magnetic bead selection and were purity-checked by flow cytometry. The chain is built from TRBV15 and TRBJ2-7; 9 bases align to TRBD1. The sequence was collected from an adult with rheumatoid arthritis. Material: CD8+ T cells sorted from blood. In DNA, the CDR3 is TGTGCCACCAGCAAGGACAGGGGAGGTGAGCAGTACTTC. Translation gives CATSKDRGGEQYF. Drawing the rest from reference TRBV15 and TRBJ2-7, the complete variable domain is DAMVIQNPRYQVTQFGKPVTLSCSQTLNHNVMYWYQQKSSQAPKLLFHYYDKDFNNEADTPDNFQSRRPNTSFCFLDIRSPGLGDTAMYLCATSKDRGGEQYFGPGTRLTVT.